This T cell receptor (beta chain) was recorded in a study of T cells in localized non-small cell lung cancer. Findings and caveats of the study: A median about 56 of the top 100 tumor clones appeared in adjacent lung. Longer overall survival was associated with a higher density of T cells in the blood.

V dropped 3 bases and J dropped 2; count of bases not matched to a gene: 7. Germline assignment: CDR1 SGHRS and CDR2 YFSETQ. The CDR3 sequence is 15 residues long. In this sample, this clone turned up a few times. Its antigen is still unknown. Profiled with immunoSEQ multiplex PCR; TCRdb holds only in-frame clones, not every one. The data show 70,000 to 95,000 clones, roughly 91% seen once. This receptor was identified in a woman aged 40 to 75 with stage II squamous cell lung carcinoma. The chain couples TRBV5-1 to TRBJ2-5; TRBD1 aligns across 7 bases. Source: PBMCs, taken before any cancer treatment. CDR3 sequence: CASSWAGQVQETQYF. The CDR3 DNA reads TGCGCCAGCAGCTGGGCAGGACAGGTACAAGAGACCCAGTACTTC.